The rows below give T cell receptor beta chains drawn from one sample of a study of beta chain features in type 1 diabetes. Measured with immunoSEQ multiplex PCR; TCRdb has only the in-frame clones, and not every one. The table has more than 150,000 clones, roughly 9% seen once. Source material: central memory CD4+ T cells from blood. The receptors originated from a woman in her twenties or thirties with type 1 diabetes. The CDR3 runs from the conserved cysteine through the conserved F or W. The order of the fields is V gene, CDR3 protein.

V: TRBV11-3
CDR3: CASSPTGVKQSDF

V: TRBV18
CDR3: CASSPGTGSRREQFF

V: TRBV11-1
CDR3: CASSFKPGILSVAGGYTF

V: TRBV7-2
CDR3: CASSPRQGQETQYF

V: TRBV30
CDR3: CAWRASGRGWATGELFF

V: TRBV2
CDR3: CASSETGTFYEQYF

V: TRBV18
CDR3: CASSRAETGAYNEQFF

V: TRBV4-1
CDR3: CASSQRGLAGGETQYF

V: TRBV6-5
CDR3: CASSNSYSGNTIYF

V: TRBV7-6
CDR3: CASSSILETQYF

V: TRBV7-8
CDR3: CASSHGTEGYEQYF

V: TRBV5-4
CDR3: CASSYKASSDEQYF

V: TRBV11-2
CDR3: CASSLVEGLGAFF

V: TRBV7-9
CDR3: CASSVFRGGYTF

V: TRBV6-5
CDR3: CASSYDQGETQYF

V: TRBV30
CDR3: CAWTGVFNEQFF

V: TRBV7-2
CDR3: CASRYNQGAGEKLFF

V: TRBV29-1
CDR3: CSVEDSQGDQPQHF

V: TRBV7-9
CDR3: CASSLGSGYADTQYF

V: TRBV11-3
CDR3: CASSVGQDNEQFF

V: TRBV11-3
CDR3: CASSQGTGQGEQYF